The clone carrying this T cell receptor beta chain occurred once. The antigen is undetermined. The sample belongs to a study of shared clonotypes between healthy human individuals. General study results and limits: Memory subsets had estimated richness that was generally smaller than that of naive subsets. It was observed that roughly 5.5% of naive CD4 clonotypes were shared across several donors.

CDR3 size: 16 residues. Germline V lookup: CDR1 MGHRA, CDR2 YSYEKL. V was pared by 1 base and J by 6 bases, with 16 bases between. For each subset, genomic DNA was distributed in equal portions over several immunoSEQ plates. The table came from immunoSEQ multiplex PCR; TCRdb's copy has only in-frame clones and leaves some out. The sample carries 780,000 or so clones, 72% recorded once. This receptor was taken from a woman under 40 in good health. The sequenced material came from memory CD4+ T cells sorted from blood. Subset noted: CD45RA-negative fraction. The chain is built from TRBV4-1 and TRBJ1-3; no definite D call. The CDR3 loop reads CASSQGRARRENTIYF. The DNA of the CDR3 is TGCGCCAGCAGCCAAGGACGAGCGAGAAGAGAAAACACCATATATTTT.